This paragraph reports one T cell receptor (beta chain). Its cognate antigen is unknown. CDR1 and CDR2 from the germline V gene are SGHTA and FQGNSA. Trimming cost V 5 bases and J 9 bases, with 24 bases left between them. This CDR3 is 16 amino acids long. This record belongs to a study of human T cells and chemical hapten exposure. Turning to the study itself: Patients had diphenylcyclopropenone applied to the scalp weekly throughout the approximately 22-week study.

Time point here: patch test 1, 2 weeks after DPC sensitization. This sample's treatment: therapeutic diphenylcyclopropenone sensitization with weekly scalp DPC. Suited to DPC and affected by alopecia, the donors ranged from 18 to 70 years old. TCRdb called the RACE reads again in MiXCR, with one record for every CDR3 protein. The table includes 150,000 to 200,000 distinct CDR3 sequences, about 15% detected once. Overall study findings and caveats: TCRs exceeding 1 in 1000 frequency stayed unchanged with DPC sensitization. Every donor had alopecia, and their immune response may therefore differ from healthy people's.

The clonotype was recovered from a woman aged 25 to 39 with alopecia areata. Some clones in this sample may be carry-over from other donors' samples. This rearrangement joins TRBV7-2 to TRBJ2-3; D might be TRBD2 (6 bases). The sample in question was whole blood, obtained in connection with sensitization to the hapten diphenylcyclopropenone (DPC). The CDR3 sequence: CASSEGLMGAQITQYF. CDR3 coding DNA: TGTGCCAGCAGCGAGGGACTGATGGGCGCACAGATCACGCAGTATTTT.